These 20 T cell receptor beta chains originate from one sample sequenced in a study of blood T cell repertoires in COVID-19 (dated by TCRdb to the early 2020s). The method behind the library was the immunoSEQ multiplex PCR assay. The table comes from immuneACCESS by way of TCRdb, which keeps in-frame sequences with V and J called. Part of the clones is missing from these tables; in studies checked, under half for an unresolved V gene and the rest for unknown reasons. Counted in this sample were approximately 270,000 clones; approximately 90% of them appeared once. The ten biggest clones cover roughly 4.3% of the sample. Material: PBMCs or T cells enriched from blood (not recorded which). The receptors originated from a woman aged 30 to 39 with acute COVID-19.

The rearrangement links TRBV9 to TRBJ1-6; 7 positions match TRBD1. The CDR3 has 14 residues. Germline trimming cut 5 bases from V and 6 bases from J; bases unmatched to any gene: 5. The germline gives CDR1 SGDLS, CDR2 YYNGEE. CDR3 coding DNA: TGTGCCAGCAGTCGGACAGGTGTTAATTCACCCCTCCACTTT. It codes for CASSRTGVNSPLHF.

The chain couples TRBV25-1 to TRBJ1-5; no definite D call. The CDR3 is 16 residues long. V was trimmed by 3 bases and J by 2 bases, leaving 14 bases between them. Per the germline V gene, CDR1 is MGHDK and CDR2 is SYGVNS. CDR3 in amino acids: CASSESGLMGNQPQHF. The CDR3 DNA sequence: TGTGCCAGCAGTGAGTCGGGGTTAATGGGCAATCAGCCCCAGCATTTT.

The gene calls are TRBV29-1 and TRBJ2-3; 10 bases agree with TRBD1. This CDR3 region has 12 residues. V lost 7 bases to trimming and J lost 7 bases; unmatched junction nucleotides: 5. Germline V gives CDR1 SQVTM, CDR2 ANQGSEA. The CDR3 sequence: CSGGTGENTQYF. In DNA, the CDR3 is TGCAGCGGGGGGACAGGGGAAAATACGCAGTATTTT.

This rearrangement joins TRBV18 to TRBJ2-7; D perhaps matches TRBD1 (6 bases). Trimming removed 1 base at V and 6 bases at J, with 16 bases between. This CDR3 contains 15 residues. Germline V gene sequence: CDR1 KGHSH, CDR2 LQKENI. The CDR3 spells CASSPLAGENLEQYF. The CDR3 nucleotides read TGTGCCAGCTCACCACTGGCAGGGGAGAACCTCGAGCAGTACTTC.

The chain links TRBV7-9 to TRBJ2-3; D gene unclear. Looked up from germline, CDR1 is SEHNR and CDR2 is FQNEAQ (reference sequence). This CDR3 is built from 12 residues. The germline V and J ends were trimmed by 2 bases and 5 bases, with 5 bases remaining between them. The CDR3 DNA sequence: TGTGCCAGCAGCTTACCGGGAGATACGCAGTATTTT. It codes for CASSLPGDTQYF.

The V gene is TRBV24-1, the J gene TRBJ2-7; 10 nucleotides line up with TRBD2. The V gene end was trimmed by 3 bases and the J gene end by 2 bases; junction bases not matched to a gene: 3. The germline CDR1 and CDR2 sequences are KGHDR and SFDVKD. The CDR3 runs 15 residues. The CDR3 DNA follows: TGTGCCACCAGTGATAGTACTAGCGGGACCTACGAGCAGTACTTC. Translated, it gives CATSDSTSGTYEQYF.

V gene TRBV5-4 combines with J gene TRBJ2-1; D may be TRBD2 (6 bases). V gave up 3 bases and J gave up 7 bases, with 20 bases separating them. Germline CDR1 and CDR2: SGHNT and YYREEE (reference sequence). This CDR3 is 16 amino acids long. CDR3 coding DNA: TGTGCCAGCAGCTCCCCCACGGGGGTGACTTGGAATGAGCAGTTCTTC. Protein sequence: CASSSPTGVTWNEQFF.

The chain uses TRBV2 and TRBJ2-7, with 9 bases identical to TRBD1. Losses at the gene ends were 6 bases for V and 3 bases for J; bases not matched to a gene: 3. This CDR3 has 13 amino acids. Per the germline V gene, CDR1 is SNHLY and CDR2 is FYNNEI. The CDR3 sequence is CASRGTGNYEQYF. CDR3 sequence (DNA): TGTGCCAGCAGGGGGACAGGGAACTACGAGCAGTACTTC.

The chain combines TRBV6-1 with TRBJ1-2, with a weak D call TRBD1 (6 bases). Deletions cut 3 bases from V and 5 bases from J, with 22 bases between. Per the germline V gene, CDR1 is MNHNS and CDR2 is SASEGT. This CDR3 contains 17 residues. This CDR3 reads CASSETKDSPTVYGYTF. DNA for the CDR3: TGTGCCAGCAGTGAGACTAAGGACAGTCCAACCGTTTATGGCTACACCTTC.

The chain employs TRBV6-6 and TRBJ2-1, with TRBD1 matching over 8 bases. Per the germline V gene, CDR1 is MNHNY and CDR2 is SVGAGI (reference sequence). Losses at the gene ends were 6 bases for V and 9 bases for J; bases not matched to a gene: 10. CDR3 size: 14 residues. This CDR3 reads CASSWDRLIGEQFF. CDR3 sequence (DNA): TGTGCCAGCAGCTGGGACAGGCTGATCGGTGAGCAGTTCTTC.

In its sample, this clone was seen once. The chain combines TRBV9 with TRBJ1-5; D remains unclear. The CDR3 runs 15 residues. Trimming pared 0 bases from V and 0 bases from J, leaving 7 bases between. Germline assignment: CDR1 SGDLS and CDR2 YYNGEE. The CDR3 protein is CASSVGGYSNQPQHF. The CDR3 bases are TGTGCCAGCAGCGTAGGAGGGTATAGCAATCAGCCCCAGCATTTT.

The rearrangement uses TRBV14 and TRBJ2-2; TRBD2 agrees at 12 bases. The CDR3 is made up of 16 amino acids. Germline CDR1 reads SGHDN; CDR2 reads FVKESK. With V trimmed by 6 bases and J by 4 bases, 6 bases remained unmatched. This CDR3 is CASRGTSGHRTGELFF. CDR3 in DNA: TGTGCCAGCAGGGGGACTAGCGGGCATCGCACCGGGGAGCTGTTTTTT. Full variable domain (outside the CDR3, taken from reference TRBV14 and TRBJ2-2): EAGVTQFPSHSVIEKGQTVTLRCDPISGHDNLYWYRRVMGKEIKFLLHFVKESKQDESGMPNNRFLAERTGGTYSTLKVQPAELEDSGVYFCASRGTSGHRTGELFFGEGSRLTVL.

The chain employs TRBV6-2 or TRBV6-3 and TRBJ1-5, with 7 bases aligning to TRBD1. This CDR3 region has 16 residues. J lost 1 base, V lost 6 bases, and 9 bases had no gene match. Germline CDR1 MNHEY, CDR2 SVGEGT. The CDR3 region has the DNA TGTGCCAGCAGCTTAAAGGGGGCGAGAAGCAATCAGCCCCAGCATTTT. It translates to CASSLKGARSNQPQHF.

The gene calls are TRBV24-1 and TRBJ2-3; perhaps TRBD1 as D (6 bases). CDR1 and CDR2 (germline): KGHDR, SFDVKD. The length of the CDR3 is 16 residues. Trimming pared 4 bases from V and 0 bases from J, leaving 13 bases between. In DNA, the CDR3 is TGTGCCACCAGTGACTCCCGGGACACAAGCACAGATACGCAGTATTTT. Protein sequence: CATSDSRDTSTDTQYF.

V usage is TRBV3-1 (or the pseudogene TRBV3-2) and J usage is TRBJ1-5; D is unclear. V was cut by 0 bases and J by 2 bases, with 8 bases left in between. The CDR3 runs to 15 residues. CDR1 and CDR2 from the germline V gene are LGHDT and YNNKEL (reference sequence). The CDR3 coding sequence is TGTGCCAGCAGCCAAGAAACCGGGGGCAATCAGCCCCAGCATTTT. Translating it yields CASSQETGGNQPQHF.

The chain couples TRBV20-1 to TRBJ2-7; 14 bases match TRBD2. Unmatched junction bases numbered 5, after V lost 3 bases and J lost 1 base. The CDR3 totals 16 residues. CDR1 and CDR2 (germline): DFQATT, SNEGSKA (reference sequence). CDR3 sequence (DNA): TGCAGTGCTAGTGTGGGACTAGCGGGAGAGTCCTACGAGCAGTACTTC. As protein: CSASVGLAGESYEQYF.

The V gene is TRBV5-6, the J gene TRBJ1-6, with D possibly TRBD1 on 6 matching bases. The CDR3 has 14 amino acids. Germline V gene sequence: CDR1 SGHDT, CDR2 YYEEEE. Trimming took 0 bases from V and 10 from J, leaving 11 bases between them. The CDR3 DNA sequence: TGTGCCAGCAGCTTGGGGCAGGGGACGTCACCCCTCCACTTT. Protein sequence: CASSLGQGTSPLHF. The whole variable domain, remainder taken from reference TRBV5-6 and TRBJ1-6, is DAGVTQSPTHLIKTRGQQVTLRCSPKSGHDTVSWYQQALGQGPQFIFQYYEEEERQRGNFPDRFSGHQFPNYSSELNVNALLLGDSALYLCASSLGQGTSPLHFGNGTRLTVT.

The chain joins TRBV2 to TRBJ1-1, with a tentative D call TRBD1 (6 bases). V lost 4 bases and J 2 bases, leaving 8 bases between the germline ends. This CDR3 contains 13 residues. The germline V gene has CDR1 SNHLY and CDR2 FYNNEI. CDR3 in amino acids: CASSVGGNTEAFF. CDR3 DNA: TGTGCCAGCAGTGTAGGGGGAAACACTGAAGCTTTCTTT.

The chain links TRBV2 to TRBJ2-5; D perhaps matches TRBD2 (5 bases). CDR1 SNHLY and CDR2 FYNNEI come from the germline V gene. V gave up 2 bases and J gave up 9 bases, with 19 bases separating them. The CDR3 is 15 amino acids. This CDR3 is CASSESLASSWSQYF. In DNA form, the CDR3 reads TGTGCCAGCAGTGAAAGCCTGGCATCTAGCTGGTCCCAGTACTTC.

The V call is TRBV3-1 (or the pseudogene TRBV3-2), the J call TRBJ2-3, with D possibly matching TRBD2 (5 bases). CDR1 and CDR2 (germline): LGHDT, YNNKEL (reference sequence). V dropped 6 bases and J dropped 2 bases, with 15 bases sitting between them. The CDR3 runs to 15 residues. The CDR3 DNA reads as TGTGCCAGCAGTCTAAGACGGGATGACACAGATACGCAGTATTTT. It is translated as CASSLRRDDTDTQYF.